A selection of T cell receptor beta chains follows, all from one sample in a study of T-cell reconstitution after alpha-beta-depleted transplantation in children. TCRdb analysed the PCR reads with MiXCR anew, one entry per CDR3 protein. The profile covers nearly 200,000 distinct CDR3 sequences, with 5% to 6.5% appearing a single time and 4.5% taken by the ten largest. Sequenced material: PBMCs, taken before TCRalphabeta/CD19-depleted stem cell transplant. The receptors here all came from a girl less than two years old with combined immunodeficiency, due to receive a stem cell transplant. Both conserved end residues are part of each CDR3. The D gene is left open where the match is weak. The size of a clone is reported for some rows only, either as once, few or many, or as a class for expanded clones.

d_gene,abundance,v_gene,j_gene,CDR3nt,CDR3aa
.,many,TRBV29-1,TRBJ2-7,TGCAGCGTTGAAGTAGGTGACTTCCACTACGAGCAGTACTTC,CSVEVGDFHYEQYF
TRBD2,.,TRBV20-1,TRBJ2-7,TGCAGTACTAGAGACCTAGCGGGAGAAGGTTACGAGCAGTACTTC,CSTRDLAGEGYEQYF
.,many,TRBV5-5,TRBJ2-2,TGTGCCAGCAGCTCCTACACCGGGGAGCTGTTTTTT,CASSSYTGELFF
TRBD1,many,TRBV5-1,TRBJ1-1,TGCGCCAGCAGCATCTTTACAGGGGGAGGGACTGAAGCTTTCTTT,CASSIFTGGGTEAFF
TRBD2,.,TRBV11-2,TRBJ2-2,TGTGCCAGCAGCTGGAACTCCGGGACTAGCGGGTACCCTGACGGGGAGCTGTTTTTT,CASSWNSGTSGYPDGELFF
TRBD1,many,TRBV5-6,TRBJ2-1,TGTGCCAGCAGCCCATACTTGTCGGACAGGGGGTACGGTGAGCAGTTCTTC,CASSPYLSDRGYGEQFF
.,few,TRBV30,TRBJ2-1,TGTGCCTGGAGTGGCCAGGGCCCCAATGAGCAGTTCTTC,CAWSGQGPNEQFF
TRBD1,many,TRBV29-1,TRBJ2-7,TGCAGCGTTGAGGGGGACAGGGCTGGTCCCTACGAGCAGTACTTC,CSVEGDRAGPYEQYF
TRBD2,many,TRBV12-3/TRBV12-4,TRBJ2-5,TGTGCCAGCAGTTCGGGACTAGCGGTCCAAGAGACCCAGTACTTC,CASSSGLAVQETQYF
TRBD1,few,TRBV12-3/TRBV12-4,TRBJ1-1,TGTGCCAGCCACTACGGGACAGGGGGGAACACTGAAGCTTTCTTT,CASHYGTGGNTEAFF
.,many,TRBV25-1,TRBJ2-7,TGTGCCAGCAGTGACCGGGATCACCGCGACGAGCAGTACTTC,CASSDRDHRDEQYF
.,many,TRBV12-3/TRBV12-4,TRBJ2-7,TGTGCCAGCAGCCCATCTCTAACCTACGAGCAGTACTTC,CASSPSLTYEQYF
TRBD1,many,TRBV5-1,TRBJ2-3,TGCGCCAGCAGCATTAGGGGGCTAGCCACAGATACGCAGTATTTT,CASSIRGLATDTQYF
TRBD2,many,TRBV6-2/TRBV6-3,TRBJ2-1,TGTGCCAGCAGTTACCCTTCCGGGGTAGCGGGGGGGCCTCAGAGTGACTACAATGAGCAGTTCTTC,CASSYPSGVAGGPQSDYNEQFF
TRBD2,.,TRBV29-1,TRBJ2-2,TGCAGCGTTGCCGGGACTACCACCGGGGAGCTGTTTTTT,CSVAGTTTGELFF
.,many,TRBV4-3,TRBJ2-3,TGCGCCAGCAGCCAAAGGAGCTACGCAGATACGCAGTATTTT,CASSQRSYADTQYF
TRBD1,.,TRBV20-1,TRBJ1-5,TGCTGTGCTAGCCACCCAGGGACAGGTCATAGCAATCAGCCCCAGCATTTT,CCASHPGTGHSNQPQHF
TRBD2,many,TRBV11-2,TRBJ2-2,TGTGCCAGCAGCTCCCTAGCGGGGGGGACCGGGGAGCTGTTTTTT,CASSSLAGGTGELFF
.,many,TRBV20-1,TRBJ2-3,TGCAGTGCTAGATCCTCTAGCACAGATACGCAGTATTTT,CSARSSSTDTQYF
.,many,TRBV7-9,TRBJ2-7,TGTGCCAGCAGCTGGCAGGGGAGCGAGCAGTACTTC,CASSWQGSEQYF
.,many,TRBV29-1,TRBJ2-7,TGCAGCGTTGTGCCGTGGAGCTCCTACGAGCAGTACTTC,CSVVPWSSYEQYF
TRBD2,many,TRBV20-1,TRBJ2-5,TGCAGTGCTAGAGATCACGCGGGAGGGCCCCAAGAGACCCAGTACTTC,CSARDHAGGPQETQYF
TRBD2,many,TRBV5-1,TRBJ2-1,TGCGCCAGCAGCCAATCTAGCGGGAGGGCCATGAGGGATGAGCAGTTCTTC,CASSQSSGRAMRDEQFF
.,many,TRBV11-2,TRBJ2-1,TGTGCCAGCAGCTTATTATGGGGGAGAAACAATGAGCAGTTCTTC,CASSLLWGRNNEQFF
.,many,TRBV25-1,TRBJ1-5,TGTGCCAGCAGTGAACATGGCAATCAGCCCCAGCATTTT,CASSEHGNQPQHF
TRBD1,many,TRBV7-2,TRBJ2-7,TGTGCCAGCAGCGAAGGGACAGGCCCCTCCTACGAGCAGTACTTC,CASSEGTGPSYEQYF
.,many,TRBV7-8,TRBJ2-3,TGTGCCAGCAGCGCCCGGATCGGCACAGATACGCAGTATTTT,CASSARIGTDTQYF
TRBD2,many,TRBV27,TRBJ2-1,TGTGCCAGCAGTTCCGGGACTAGCGGAAACAATGAGCAGTTCTTC,CASSSGTSGNNEQFF
TRBD2,many,TRBV28,TRBJ2-3,TGTGCCAGCAGTCCCCTCCTAGCGGGAGGAGCAGATACGCAGTATTTT,CASSPLLAGGADTQYF
.,many,TRBV25-1,TRBJ2-7,TGTGCCAGCAGTGAATATGGAAGTTTCTCTGCGCAGTACTTC,CASSEYGSFSAQYF
TRBD2,few,TRBV20-1,TRBJ2-1,TGCAGTGCTAGCGAACTAGCGGGGGGGCCGTATGAGCAGTTCTTC,CSASELAGGPYEQFF
.,many,TRBV12-3/TRBV12-4,TRBJ2-5,TGTGCCAGCAGTGCCGTCATCTCTGTTCGGGAGACCCAGTACTTC,CASSAVISVRETQYF
TRBD1,few,TRBV6-2/TRBV6-3,TRBJ1-4,TGTGCCAGCAGCAGGACCTGGACAGGGACTAATGAAAAACTGTTTTTT,CASSRTWTGTNEKLFF
.,many,TRBV2,TRBJ2-5,TGTGCCAGCACTGCGGCCATCCAAGAGACCCAGTACTTC,CASTAAIQETQYF
.,many,TRBV15,TRBJ1-1,TGTGCCACCAGTTTAGGCCCCCAGGCCGCAATTGAAGCTTTCTTT,CATSLGPQAAIEAFF
.,many,TRBV25-1,TRBJ1-2,TGTGCCAGCAGTGACCCAGGCTTCTATGGCTACACCTTC,CASSDPGFYGYTF
TRBD1,few,TRBV4-3,TRBJ2-2,TGCGCCAGCAGCCAAGCCCCAGGGGGCCTCGACACCGGGGAGCTGTTTTTT,CASSQAPGGLDTGELFF
TRBD1,many,TRBV7-9,TRBJ2-2,TGTGCCAGCAGTGACCCCGGGACAGGGAGGAACACCGGGGAGCTGTTTTTT,CASSDPGTGRNTGELFF
TRBD2,many,TRBV4-3,TRBJ2-1,TGCGCCAGCAGCCAAGCGCCGGGACTACGTTATTCCTACAATGAGCAGTTCTTC,CASSQAPGLRYSYNEQFF
TRBD2,many,TRBV27,TRBJ2-5,TGTGCCACCGGCTACCCCGGGACTAGTACGGTAGAGACCCAGTACTTC,CATGYPGTSTVETQYF
.,many,TRBV24-1,TRBJ1-1,TGTGCCACCAGTGATAGTATCCGGGGAACTGAAGCTTTCTTT,CATSDSIRGTEAFF
.,many,TRBV28,TRBJ2-1,TGTGCCAGCAGTTTAACCCGACTCATGGGGGCGGGGAATGAGCAGTTCTTC,CASSLTRLMGAGNEQFF
.,few,TRBV2,TRBJ2-3,TGTGCCAGCCACGAACGGACGGGGCTGTATGGTACGCAGTATTTT,CASHERTGLYGTQYF
.,many,TRBV7-8,TRBJ1-3,TGTGCCAGCAGCTTATTTCGAACAGCTGGAAACACCATATATTTT,CASSLFRTAGNTIYF
TRBD2,many,TRBV11-2,TRBJ2-1,TGTGCCAGCAGCCCGGGACTAGCGGGAGGGAAGACTTACAATGAGCAGTTCTTC,CASSPGLAGGKTYNEQFF
TRBD2,many,TRBV7-9,TRBJ2-3,TGTGCCAGCAGCCCTAGCGGGACGACAGATACGCAGTATTTT,CASSPSGTTDTQYF